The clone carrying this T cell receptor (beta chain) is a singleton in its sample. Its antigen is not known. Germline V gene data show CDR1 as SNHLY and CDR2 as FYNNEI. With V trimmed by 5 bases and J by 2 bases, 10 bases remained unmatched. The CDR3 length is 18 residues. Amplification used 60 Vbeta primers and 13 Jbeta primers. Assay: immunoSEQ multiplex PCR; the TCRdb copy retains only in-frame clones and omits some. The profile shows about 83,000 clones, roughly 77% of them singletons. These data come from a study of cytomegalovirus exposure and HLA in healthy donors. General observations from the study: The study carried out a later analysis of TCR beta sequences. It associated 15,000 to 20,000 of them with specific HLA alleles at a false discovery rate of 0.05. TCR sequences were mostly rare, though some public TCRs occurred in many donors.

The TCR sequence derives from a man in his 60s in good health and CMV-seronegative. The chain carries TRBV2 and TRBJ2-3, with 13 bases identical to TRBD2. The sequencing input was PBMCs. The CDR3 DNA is TGTGCCAGCAGTTCCACGGGACTAGCGGGGTTCCACACAGATACGCAGTATTTT. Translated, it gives CASSSTGLAGFHTDTQYF.